What follows are 20 T cell receptor beta chains derived from one specimen sequenced in a study of T-cell reconstitution after alpha-beta-depleted transplantation in children. The authors prepared the TCRbeta library with unique molecular identifiers. From the PCR reads, TCRdb called clonotypes with MiXCR, one entry per CDR3 protein. The data show some 830,000 distinct CDR3 sequences, with about 16% seen just once and roughly 5% held by the top ten. The specimen was PBMCs, mostly from graft donor cells, collected 360 days after TCRalphabeta/CD19-depleted stem cell transplant. All receptors come from a male patient younger than 18 who had a stem cell transplant for acute lymphoblastic leukemia, so the T cells may come from the graft donor.

This clonotype occurred a few times. This rearrangement joins TRBV6-5 to TRBJ1-1, with D possibly TRBD1 on 6 matching bases. From germline, CDR1 is MNHEY and CDR2 SVGAGI. This CDR3 is built from 13 residues. With 6 bases removed from V and 11 bases from J, the gap between germline ends came to 19 bases. DNA of the CDR3: TGTGCCAGCAGCCCAGGTGGGGGGGCGGATGCTTTCTTT. Its translation is CASSPGGGADAFF.

This clonotype was detected a few times. The chain has TRBV12-3 or TRBV12-4 and TRBJ2-1; D may be TRBD2 (6 bases). There are 11 residues in the CDR3. Between the trimmed V and J ends, which lost 3 bases and 15 bases, there was a span of 12 bases. CDR3 bases: TGTGCCAGCAGTTTTTGGGACTCGGCGTTCTTC. It encodes CASSFWDSAFF.

The CDR3: CASSYIMDEQFF. The CDR3 nucleotides are TGTGCCAGCAGCTACATAATGGATGAGCAGTTCTTC. The chain links TRBV11-1 to TRBJ2-1; D is ambiguous. Deletions cut 4 bases from V and 8 bases from J, with 9 bases between. The CDR3 runs to 12 residues. Germline V gives CDR1 SGHAT, CDR2 FQDESV (reference sequence).

The V call is TRBV27, the J call TRBJ2-2, with 7 bases matching TRBD2. Germline V lookup: CDR1 MNHEY, CDR2 SMNVEV (reference sequence). The CDR3 is made up of 15 amino acids. After removal of 2 bases from V and 3 bases from J, the junction contained 3 bases not matched to a gene. Written as DNA, the CDR3 is TGTGCCAGCAGTTTAATGGCGGGAGACACCGGGGAGCTGTTTTTT. It encodes CASSLMAGDTGELFF.

This chain uses TRBV9 with TRBJ2-3, with D unresolved. Between the trimmed V and J ends, which lost 1 base and 0 bases, there was a span of 6 bases. CDR3 length equals 14 residues. Germline V gene lookup returns CDR1 SGDLS and CDR2 YYNGEE. The CDR3 is CASSVFGSTDTQYF. CDR3 DNA sequence: TGTGCCAGCAGCGTATTTGGGAGCACAGATACGCAGTATTTT.

The chain joins TRBV10-3 to TRBJ2-1, with TRBD2 identical over 14 bases. The germline V gene encodes CDR1 ENHRY and CDR2 SYGVKD. V lost 4 bases and J lost 8; bases outside the gene matches: 10. This CDR3 has 17 residues. The CDR3 DNA reads TGTGCCATCAGTGGCCCGGGACTAGCGGGAGACCATGATGAGCAGTTCTTC. Its translation is CAISGPGLAGDHDEQFF.

This clonotype was detected only a few times. The J gene is TRBJ2-3, the V gene TRBV20-1, with D perhaps matching TRBD1 or TRBD2 (5 bases each). The CDR3 sequence is 16 residues long. V was trimmed by 1 base and J by 1 base, leaving 15 bases between them. Germline V gene data show CDR1 as DFQATT and CDR2 as SNEGSKA (reference sequence). The CDR3 DNA follows: TGCAGTGCTAGAGTGCCTAGTGAGGGACGCACAGATACGCAGTATTTT. Translated, it gives CSARVPSEGRTDTQYF.

The rearrangement links TRBV7-9 to TRBJ2-7; weak D call: TRBD2 (5 bases). The CDR3 contains 13 residues. Germline V CDR1 and CDR2: SEHNR, FQNEAQ (reference sequence). V shed 5 bases and J shed 3 bases, with 11 bases lying between them. CDR3 residues: CASSARLYYEQYF. For the CDR3, the DNA is TGTGCCAGCAGCGCCAGACTATACTACGAGCAGTACTTC.

This clonotype was observed a few times. The rearrangement links TRBV20-1 to TRBJ2-5; the D gene is possibly TRBD2 (6 bases). Looked up from germline, CDR1 is DFQATT and CDR2 is SNEGSKA (reference sequence). V gave up 0 bases and J gave up 2 bases, with 13 bases separating them. This CDR3 has 15 amino acids. The CDR3 here is CSARDPGVIQETQYF. CDR3 sequence (DNA): TGCAGTGCTAGAGATCCGGGGGTCATACAAGAGACCCAGTACTTC.

Points on this clonotype: Lacking the conserved final phenylalanine or tryptophan, this CDR3 likely reflects a read error. Because the CDR3's place on the DNA is in doubt, the DNA is left out and the CDR3 is given as listed by TCRdb. CDR3 sequence reads: CASAGQGALI. The rearrangement uses TRBV14 and TRBJ2-1; whether TRBD1, the table's D call, matches the DNA was not checked. CDR1 is SGHDN, CDR2 FVKESK, per germline. The CDR3 region is 10 residues in length, termini included.

The rearrangement links TRBV20-1 to TRBJ2-5; no clear D gene. CDR1 DFQATT and CDR2 SNEGSKA come from the germline V gene (reference sequence). The CDR3 is 11 amino acids. V was clipped by 2 bases and J by 5 bases, with 6 bases between them. The CDR3 spells CSARYFETQYF. CDR3 DNA: TGCAGTGCTAGATATTTTGAGACCCAGTACTTC.

This sequence joins TRBV20-1 and TRBJ1-3; unclear D gene. CDR1 and CDR2 (germline): DFQATT, SNEGSKA (reference sequence). V was pared by 2 bases and J by 0 bases, with 11 bases between. The length of the CDR3 is 15 residues. CDR3 protein: CSARKGPASGNTIYF. In DNA, the CDR3 is TGCAGTGCTAGAAAAGGACCGGCCTCTGGAAACACCATATATTTT.

The J gene is TRBJ2-3, the V gene TRBV5-1; TRBD2 matches at 7 bases. V dropped 0 bases and J dropped 3; count of bases not matched to a gene: 7. CDR1 SGHRS and CDR2 YFSETQ come from the germline V gene. The CDR3 sequence is 16 residues long. As DNA, the CDR3 is TGCGCCAGCAGCTTGGATAGCGGGTGGGTGACAGATACGCAGTATTTT. Translating gives CASSLDSGWVTDTQYF.

This clonotype has more than one count but fewer than ten. V usage is TRBV5-1 and J usage is TRBJ2-3, with 12 bases fitting TRBD2. Germline CDR1 SGHRS, CDR2 YFSETQ. This CDR3 has 16 amino acids. The V gene end was trimmed by 4 bases and the J gene end by 1 base; junction bases not matched to a gene: 4. CDR3 DNA: TGCGCCAGCAGCCCTGGACTAGCGGGACGCACAGATACGCAGTATTTT. It yields the protein CASSPGLAGRTDTQYF.

This clonotype was seen at least ten times. This chain links TRBV5-8 with TRBJ2-3, with D hard to call. Trimming cost V 0 bases and J 0 bases, with 8 bases left between them. This CDR3 has 15 amino acids. Per the germline V gene, CDR1 is SGHTS and CDR2 is YDEGEE. CDR3 region: CASSLEMVSTDTQYF. The CDR3 DNA is TGTGCCAGCAGCTTGGAAATGGTTAGCACAGATACGCAGTATTTT.

Worth noting for this clonotype: One end of the junction is discordant with germline, which a read error may explain. The chain combines TRBV5-1 with TRBJ2-3; a possible D gene is TRBD2 (6 bases). The germline gives CDR1 SGHRS, CDR2 YFSETQ. This CDR3 spans 15 amino acids. The CDR3 sequence is CASSRPGLATDAQYF. Written as DNA, the CDR3 is TGCGCCAGCAGCCGCCCGGGACTCGCCACAGATGCGCAGTATTTT.

This clonotype was counted only a few times. This chain uses TRBV7-4 with TRBJ1-2; 7 positions match TRBD1. Per the germline V gene, CDR1 is SGHVT and CDR2 is SQSDAQ. The V gene end was trimmed by 3 bases and the J gene end by 1 base; junction bases not matched to a gene: 2. The CDR3 is 14 amino acids. CDR3 nucleotides: TGTGCCAGCAGCTTTGACAGGGATAACTATGGCTACACCTTC. It codes for CASSFDRDNYGYTF.

This clonotype was counted many times. The chain employs TRBV5-1 and TRBJ2-2; 9 nucleotides match TRBD2. V lost 2 bases and J lost 8; bases outside the gene matches: 7. This CDR3 has 15 residues. The germline V gene has CDR1 SGHRS and CDR2 YFSETQ. The CDR3 region has the DNA TGCGCCAGCAGCTTTATAGCGGGAGATTCAGGGGAGCTGTTTTTT. It translates to CASSFIAGDSGELFF.

The genes are TRBV5-1 and TRBJ2-1; TRBD1 agrees at 7 bases. This CDR3 region has 15 residues. V dropped 2 bases and J dropped 4; count of bases not matched to a gene: 6. From germline, CDR1 is SGHRS and CDR2 YFSETQ. The CDR3 coding sequence is TGCGCCAGCAGCTTCCACGGGACAGAGTACAATGAGCAGTTCTTC. Its protein is CASSFHGTEYNEQFF.

V usage is TRBV29-1 and J usage is TRBJ2-7, with a possible D match to TRBD2 (6 bases). Between the trimmed V and J ends, which lost 4 bases and 6 bases, there was a span of 16 bases. The CDR3 has 13 residues. CDR1 and CDR2 (germline): SQVTM, ANQGSEA. The CDR3 DNA is TGCAGCGTTGGTTTCGGGAGAGGGCCCGAGCAGTACTTC. Its protein product is CSVGFGRGPEQYF.